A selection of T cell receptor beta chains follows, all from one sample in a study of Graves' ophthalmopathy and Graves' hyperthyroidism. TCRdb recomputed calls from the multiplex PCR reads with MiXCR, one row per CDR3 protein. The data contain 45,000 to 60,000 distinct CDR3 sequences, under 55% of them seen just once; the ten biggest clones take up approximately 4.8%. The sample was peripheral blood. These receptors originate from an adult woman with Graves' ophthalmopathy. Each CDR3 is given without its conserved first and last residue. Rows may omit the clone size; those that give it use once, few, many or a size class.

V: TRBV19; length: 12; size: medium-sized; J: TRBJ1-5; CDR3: ASGFLGNNQPQH
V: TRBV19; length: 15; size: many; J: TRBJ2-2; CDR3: ASSIKGLQLNTGELF
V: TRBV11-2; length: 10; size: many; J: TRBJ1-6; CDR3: ASSLGRSPLH
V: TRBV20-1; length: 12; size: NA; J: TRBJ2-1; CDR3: SAGTSGRNYGQL
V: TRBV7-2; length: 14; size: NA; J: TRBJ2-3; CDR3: ASSLETSGSTDTQY
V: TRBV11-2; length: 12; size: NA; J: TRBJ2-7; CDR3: ASSRGTGGYEQY
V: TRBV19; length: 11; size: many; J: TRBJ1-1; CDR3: ASLGAGGTEAF
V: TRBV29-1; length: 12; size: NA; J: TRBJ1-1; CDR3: SVNRDRDDTEAF
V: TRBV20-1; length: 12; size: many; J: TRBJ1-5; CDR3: SARVGNSNQPQH
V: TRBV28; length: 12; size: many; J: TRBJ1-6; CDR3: ASSAGTVNSPLH
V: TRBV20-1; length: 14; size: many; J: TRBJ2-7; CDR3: SAEGSQGPDLGEQY
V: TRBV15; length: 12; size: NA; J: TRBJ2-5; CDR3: ATSSQDSTETQY
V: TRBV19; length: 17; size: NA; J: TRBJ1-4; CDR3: ASSPQGDRGINPEEKLF
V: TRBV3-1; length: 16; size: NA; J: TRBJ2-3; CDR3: ASSQDIQHSNSTYTQY
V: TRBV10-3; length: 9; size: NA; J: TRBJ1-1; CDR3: AIGGGTEAF
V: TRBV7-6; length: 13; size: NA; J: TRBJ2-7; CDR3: ASSLVFGTGYEQY
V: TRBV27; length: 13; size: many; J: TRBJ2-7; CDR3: ASSSPRGANYEQY
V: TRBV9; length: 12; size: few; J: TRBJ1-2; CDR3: ASSVALGSYGYT
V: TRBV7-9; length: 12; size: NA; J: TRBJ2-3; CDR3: ASRPGGEGDTQY
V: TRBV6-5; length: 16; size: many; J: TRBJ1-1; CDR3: ASSPRQGALEGNTEAF
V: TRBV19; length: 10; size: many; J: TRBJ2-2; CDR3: ASSYPTGELF
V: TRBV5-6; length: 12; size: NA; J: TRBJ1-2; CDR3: ACSPISWVLGYT
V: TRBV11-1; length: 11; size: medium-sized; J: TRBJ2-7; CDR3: ASSLSRAYEQY
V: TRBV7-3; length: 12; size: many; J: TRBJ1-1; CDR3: ASSIQGADTEAF
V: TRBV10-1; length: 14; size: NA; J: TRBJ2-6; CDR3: ASRPGLCSGANVLT
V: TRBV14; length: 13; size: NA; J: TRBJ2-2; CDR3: ASSQDGGTSGELF
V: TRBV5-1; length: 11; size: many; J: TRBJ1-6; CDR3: ASSPGVGEPLH
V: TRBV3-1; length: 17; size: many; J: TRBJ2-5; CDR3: ASSQDWFLGQGSGETQY
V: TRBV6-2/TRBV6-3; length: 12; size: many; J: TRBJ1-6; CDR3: ASKPDRERPPLH
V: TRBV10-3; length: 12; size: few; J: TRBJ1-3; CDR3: AISDKGDGNTIY
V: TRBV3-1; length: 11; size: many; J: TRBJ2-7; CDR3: ASTHVGAYEQY
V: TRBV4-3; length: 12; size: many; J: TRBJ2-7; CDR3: ASSTRTGGYEQY
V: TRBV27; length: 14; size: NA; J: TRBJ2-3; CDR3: ASSPQRELYADTQY
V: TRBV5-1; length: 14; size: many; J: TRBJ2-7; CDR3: ASSLGAGTSQFEQY
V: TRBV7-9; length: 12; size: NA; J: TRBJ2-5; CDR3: ASSSRTGRETQY
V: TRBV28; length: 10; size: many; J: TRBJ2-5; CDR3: ASRSGRETQY
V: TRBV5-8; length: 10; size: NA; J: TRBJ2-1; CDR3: ASSLRFGEQF
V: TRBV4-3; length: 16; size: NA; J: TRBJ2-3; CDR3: ASSQVLPATRAPDTQY
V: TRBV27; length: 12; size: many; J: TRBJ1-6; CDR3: ASSLWQDNSPLH
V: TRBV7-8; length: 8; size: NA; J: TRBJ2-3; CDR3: ASSLDGTS
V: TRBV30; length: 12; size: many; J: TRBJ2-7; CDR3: AWSRGGSSYEQY
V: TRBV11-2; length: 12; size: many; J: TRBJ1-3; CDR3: ASSLGDSGNTIY
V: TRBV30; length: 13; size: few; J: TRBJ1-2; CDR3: AWSDARGGNYGYT
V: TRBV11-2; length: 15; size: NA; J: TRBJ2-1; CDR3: ASSLGVASRRDNEQF
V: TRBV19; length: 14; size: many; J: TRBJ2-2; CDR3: ASTQRRDYDTGELF